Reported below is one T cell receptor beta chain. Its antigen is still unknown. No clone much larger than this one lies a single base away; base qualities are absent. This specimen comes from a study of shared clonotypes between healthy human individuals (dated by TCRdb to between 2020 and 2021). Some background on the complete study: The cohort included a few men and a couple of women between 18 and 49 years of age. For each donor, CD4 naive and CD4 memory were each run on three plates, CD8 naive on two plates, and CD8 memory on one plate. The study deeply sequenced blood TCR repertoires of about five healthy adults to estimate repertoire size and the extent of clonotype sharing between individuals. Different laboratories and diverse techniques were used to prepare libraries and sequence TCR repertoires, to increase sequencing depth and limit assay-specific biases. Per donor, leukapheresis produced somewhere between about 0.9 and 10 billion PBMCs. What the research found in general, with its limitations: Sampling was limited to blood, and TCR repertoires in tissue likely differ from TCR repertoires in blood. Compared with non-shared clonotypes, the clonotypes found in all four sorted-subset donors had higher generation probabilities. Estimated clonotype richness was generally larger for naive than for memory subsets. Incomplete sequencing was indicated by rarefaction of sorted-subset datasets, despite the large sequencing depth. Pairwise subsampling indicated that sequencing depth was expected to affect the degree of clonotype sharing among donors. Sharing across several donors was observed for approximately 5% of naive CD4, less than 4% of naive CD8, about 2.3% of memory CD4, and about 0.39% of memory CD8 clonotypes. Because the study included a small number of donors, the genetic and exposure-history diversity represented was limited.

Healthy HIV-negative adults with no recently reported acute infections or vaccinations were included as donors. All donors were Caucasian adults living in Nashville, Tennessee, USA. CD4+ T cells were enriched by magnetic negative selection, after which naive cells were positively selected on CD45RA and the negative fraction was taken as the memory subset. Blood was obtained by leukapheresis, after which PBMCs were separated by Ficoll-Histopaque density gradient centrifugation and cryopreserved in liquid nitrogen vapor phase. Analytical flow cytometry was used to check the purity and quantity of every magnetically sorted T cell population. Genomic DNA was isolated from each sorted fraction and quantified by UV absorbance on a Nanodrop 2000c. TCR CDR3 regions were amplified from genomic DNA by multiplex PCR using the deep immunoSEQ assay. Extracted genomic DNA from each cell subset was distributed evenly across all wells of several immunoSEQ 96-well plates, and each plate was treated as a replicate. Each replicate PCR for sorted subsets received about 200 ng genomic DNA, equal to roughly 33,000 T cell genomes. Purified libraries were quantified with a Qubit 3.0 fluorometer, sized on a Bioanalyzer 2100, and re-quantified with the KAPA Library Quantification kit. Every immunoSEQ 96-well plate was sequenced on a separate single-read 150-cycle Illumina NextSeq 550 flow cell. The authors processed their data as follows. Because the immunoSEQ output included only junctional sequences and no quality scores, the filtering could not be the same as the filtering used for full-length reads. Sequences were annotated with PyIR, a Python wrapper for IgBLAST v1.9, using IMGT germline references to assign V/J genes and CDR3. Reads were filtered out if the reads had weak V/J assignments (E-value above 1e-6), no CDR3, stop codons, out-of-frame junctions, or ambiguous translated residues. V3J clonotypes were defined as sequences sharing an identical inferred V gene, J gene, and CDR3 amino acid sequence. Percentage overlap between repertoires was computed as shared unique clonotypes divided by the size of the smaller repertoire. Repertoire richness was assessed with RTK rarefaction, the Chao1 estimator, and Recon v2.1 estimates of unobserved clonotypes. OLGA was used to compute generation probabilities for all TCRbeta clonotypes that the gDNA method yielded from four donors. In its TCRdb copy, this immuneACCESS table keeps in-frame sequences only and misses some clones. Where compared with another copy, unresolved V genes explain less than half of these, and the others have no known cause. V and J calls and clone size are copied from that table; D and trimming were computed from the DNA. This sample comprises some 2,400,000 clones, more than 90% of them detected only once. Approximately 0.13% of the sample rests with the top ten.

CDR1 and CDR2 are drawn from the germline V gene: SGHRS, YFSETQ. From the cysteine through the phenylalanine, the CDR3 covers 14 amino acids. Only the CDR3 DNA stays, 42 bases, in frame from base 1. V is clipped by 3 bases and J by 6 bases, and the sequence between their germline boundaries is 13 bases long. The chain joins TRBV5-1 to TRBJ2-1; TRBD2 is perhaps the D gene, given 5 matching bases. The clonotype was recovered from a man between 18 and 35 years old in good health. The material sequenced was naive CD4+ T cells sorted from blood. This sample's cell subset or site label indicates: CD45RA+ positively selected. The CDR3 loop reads CASSSQVGSNEQFF. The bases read TGCGCCAGCAGCTCTCAGGTGGGGAGCAATGAGCAGTTCTTC.